The T cell receptor beta chain described here comes from a study of T-cell memory formation after mild COVID-19. Study at large: TCR clusters largely stayed donor specific. Study-level points and caveats: Day 15 to 85 contracting clones showed balanced CD4/CD8; day 15 to 37 expanders favored CD4+. CD8+ contracting clones occupied EMRA, while CD4+ ones occupied mainly CM and EM.

This clonotype turned up a few times. The antigen is undetermined. With constant-segment primers, 5'RACE yielded cDNA libraries of TCR alpha and TCR beta that carried sample barcodes and UMIs. Each CDR3 protein gets one entry after TCRdb re-called the 5' RACE reads with MiXCR. The profile shows approximately 210,000 distinct CDR3 sequences, approximately 30% of them singletons. This CDR3 contains 12 residues. V lost 0 bases and J lost 12, with 10 bases in between. Germline V CDR1 and CDR2: SGHRS, YFSETQ. The sample was PBMCs or a T cell subset sorted from them (not recorded which). The receptor was derived from an adult woman who had mild COVID-19 (a few samples of this study predate the infection). Cell type and time point are not known. V usage is TRBV5-1 and J usage is TRBJ2-1; D unresolved. The DNA for the CDR3 is TGCGCCAGCAGCTTGGGTAATGGTGGGCAGTTCTTC. Amino acids: CASSLGNGGQFF.